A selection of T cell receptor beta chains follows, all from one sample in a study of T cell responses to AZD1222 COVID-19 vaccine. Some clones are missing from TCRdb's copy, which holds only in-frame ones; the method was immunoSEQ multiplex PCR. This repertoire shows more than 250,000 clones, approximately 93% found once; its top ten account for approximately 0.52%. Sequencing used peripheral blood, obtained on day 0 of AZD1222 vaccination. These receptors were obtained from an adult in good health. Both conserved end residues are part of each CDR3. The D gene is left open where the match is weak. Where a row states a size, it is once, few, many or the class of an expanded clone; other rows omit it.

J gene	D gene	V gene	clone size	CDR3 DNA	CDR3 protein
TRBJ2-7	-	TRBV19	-	TGTGCCAGTAGTCCCCAGAGGGGCGAGCAGTACTTC	CASSPQRGEQYF
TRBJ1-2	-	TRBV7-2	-	TGTGCCAGCAGCTCCTCCAGGGACAACTATGGCTACACCTTC	CASSSSRDNYGYTF
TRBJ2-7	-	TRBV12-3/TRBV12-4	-	TGTGCCAGCAGCCGGGAGCGGAGTGAGCAGTACTTC	CASSRERSEQYF
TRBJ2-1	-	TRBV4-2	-	TGTGCCAGCAGCCAGTCGAGCAGCGGGCGATCCTACAATGAGCAGTTCTTC	CASSQSSSGRSYNEQFF
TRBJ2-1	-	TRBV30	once	TGTGCCTGGAGTAAACAGGGCTACAATGAGCAGTTCTTC	CAWSKQGYNEQFF
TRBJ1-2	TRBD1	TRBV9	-	TGTGCCAGCAGCGGAACCGGACAGGTTGGAAATTTCCTCTATGGCTACACCTTC	CASSGTGQVGNFLYGYTF
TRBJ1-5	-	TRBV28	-	TGTGCCAGCAGTTGGGGGAGGTCGAATCAGCCCCAGCATTTT	CASSWGRSNQPQHF
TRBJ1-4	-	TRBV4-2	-	TGTGCCAGCAGCCAAGAGTGGCAGGGTCTAGGAGAGGAAAAACTGTTTTTT	CASSQEWQGLGEEKLFF
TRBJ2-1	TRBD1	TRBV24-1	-	TGTGCCACCAGTGATTCGACAGGGGGTGAGGGCAATGAGCAGTTCTTC	CATSDSTGGEGNEQFF
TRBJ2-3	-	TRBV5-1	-	TGCGCCAGCAGCTTGGCAAGCGGCCCAACAGATACGCAGTATTTT	CASSLASGPTDTQYF